This is a list of T cell receptor beta chains from one sample in a study of T cell changes during pregnancy in multiple sclerosis. Clones were sequenced by immunoSEQ multiplex PCR, and TCRdb holds only the in-frame ones, with some missing. The table lists around 75,000 clones, roughly nine tenths of them singletons. Sequencing was performed on CD4+ T cells from peripheral blood mononuclear cells, taken in the third trimester of pregnancy. The receptors were gathered from a female donor in good health, enrolled as a control in a pregnancy study. The CDR3 runs from the conserved cysteine through the conserved F or W. Fields, in order: D gene, V gene, clone size, J gene, CDR3 DNA, CDR3 protein. D genes are given only for firm matches. Clone size appears in some rows only: once, few, many, or a class for an expanded clone.

>.|TRBV6-6|.|TRBJ1-2
TGTGCCAGCAGACCCGGAATAGGGGGTGGCTACACCTTC
CASRPGIGGGYTF
>TRBD1|TRBV2|.|TRBJ1-5
TGTGCCAGCAACCGACAGGGTCGGATTCAGCCCCAGCATTTT
CASNRQGRIQPQHF
>TRBD2|TRBV7-3|.|TRBJ2-1
TGTGCCAGCAGCGCGGCAGCAGCGGGGGGGCCCCTTTCCTACAATGAGCAGTTCTTC
CASSAAAAGGPLSYNEQFF
>.|TRBV6-4|once|TRBJ1-6
TGTGCCAGCAGTGAAGTTGGGCAGGGGAGTTCACCCCTCCACTTT
CASSEVGQGSSPLHF
>.|TRBV5-4|once|TRBJ1-2
TGTGCCAGCAGCTTGGGCAGGGAGGGAATAGGCTACACCTTC
CASSLGREGIGYTF
>.|TRBV4-3|.|TRBJ1-2
TGCGCCAGCAGCCAGAGTACCGCCGTGGCAGAAGGAGATGGCTACACCTTC
CASSQSTAVAEGDGYTF
>.|TRBV12-5|.|TRBJ2-1
TGTGCTAGTGGTTCCTCAGGACAGTACAATGAGCAGTTCTTC
CASGSSGQYNEQFF
>.|TRBV5-1|.|TRBJ2-2
TGCGCCAGCAGCCCGTACAGGTCAGAGAACACCGGGGAGCTGTTTTTT
CASSPYRSENTGELFF
>.|TRBV30|.|TRBJ1-2
TGTGCCTGGAGTGTACATACAGTTTATGGCTACACCTTC
CAWSVHTVYGYTF
>.|TRBV10-2|.|TRBJ2-5
TGCGCCAGCAGTGAGGAAGTGGGGGGGCCTCGAGAGACCCAGTACTTC
CASSEEVGGPRETQYF
>TRBD2|TRBV5-4|.|TRBJ2-3
TGTGCCAGCAGCGCCCTCAGCGGGGGACTCACAGATACGCAGTATTTT
CASSALSGGLTDTQYF
>.|TRBV4-1|.|TRBJ2-7
TGCGCCAGCAGCCAAGAACGGTTTATCTACGAGCAGTACTTC
CASSQERFIYEQYF
>TRBD2|TRBV19|.|TRBJ2-7
TGTGCCAGTAGTCCAGCCCCTAGCGGGGGCTCCTACGAGCAGTACTTC
CASSPAPSGGSYEQYF
>.|TRBV30|.|TRBJ2-2
TGTGCCTGGAGTGTGTACAGATACACCGGGGAGCTGTTTTTT
CAWSVYRYTGELFF
>TRBD1|TRBV7-2|.|TRBJ1-6
TGTGCCAGCAGCTTAGATCTCAGGGGGTCGGATTCACCCCTCCACTTT
CASSLDLRGSDSPLHF
>TRBD2|TRBV7-3|.|TRBJ2-3
TGTGCCAGCAGCTTCCGGAGCGGGGTCAACGCAGATACGCAGTATTTT
CASSFRSGVNADTQYF
>TRBD1|TRBV7-2|.|TRBJ1-6
TGTGCCAGCAGCCCCGAGGGGGCTCCTCGACCCCTCCACTTT
CASSPEGAPRPLHF
>.|TRBV5-4|.|TRBJ1-5
TGTGCCAGCAGCTTTGATCAGGGGCCCCAGCATTTT
CASSFDQGPQHF
>.|TRBV5-1|.|TRBJ1-5
TGCGCCAGCAGCTTACAGGACCCTAGCAATCAGCCCCAGCATTTT
CASSLQDPSNQPQHF
>.|TRBV4-1|.|TRBJ2-5
TGCGCCAGCAGCCAGGGGCAACAGGGAGGGCAAGAGACCCAGTACTTC
CASSQGQQGGQETQYF
>.|TRBV7-2|.|TRBJ2-2
TGTGCCAGCAGCTTAGATAGTGACAGATCCACCGGGGAGCTGTTTTTT
CASSLDSDRSTGELFF
>.|TRBV27|.|TRBJ1-4
TGTGCCAGCAGTCTCGGACAGTATGATGAAAAACTGTTTTTT
CASSLGQYDEKLFF
>TRBD1|TRBV30|.|TRBJ1-2
TGTGCCTGGAGCCGACAGGGCTATGGCTACACCTTC
CAWSRQGYGYTF
>.|TRBV27|.|TRBJ1-2
TGTGCCAGCAGCCCGACAGGCGCCTATGGCTACACCTTC
CASSPTGAYGYTF
>.|TRBV6-6|.|TRBJ2-7
TGTGCCAGCAGTTACACTAGCAACTACGAGCAGTACTTC
CASSYTSNYEQYF
>.|TRBV16|.|TRBJ1-1
TGTGCCAGCAGCCACACCGGGACACCGAACACTGAAGCTTTCTTT
CASSHTGTPNTEAFF
>TRBD2|TRBV5-6|.|TRBJ2-1
TGTGCCAGTACCGGACTAGCAGACTACAATGAGCAGTTCTTC
CASTGLADYNEQFF
>.|TRBV7-2|.|TRBJ2-6
TGTGCCAGCAGCCATACAGGCCCCTCTGGGGCCAACGTCCTGACTTTC
CASSHTGPSGANVLTF
>.|TRBV7-9|.|TRBJ2-1
TGTGCCAGCAGCTTAGATAGAACGAGCTCCTACAATGAGCAGTTCTTC
CASSLDRTSSYNEQFF
>TRBD1|TRBV19|.|TRBJ1-1
TGTGCCAGTAGTACCCTTTACAGGGGGGACACTGAAGCTTTCTTT
CASSTLYRGDTEAFF
>.|TRBV5-1|once|TRBJ2-6
TGCGCCAGCAGCTTAGGGGTTCCTGGGGCCAACGTCCTGACTTTC
CASSLGVPGANVLTF
>TRBD1|TRBV4-2|.|TRBJ1-6
TGTGCCAGCAGCGAAAAGACAGGGGAATCACCCCTCCACTTT
CASSEKTGESPLHF
>TRBD2|TRBV7-2|.|TRBJ2-5
TGTGCCAGCAGCTTAGGGGCGGGGGGGCGTGTAGAGACCCAGTACTTC
CASSLGAGGRVETQYF
>TRBD1|TRBV10-3|.|TRBJ1-2
TGTGCCATCAGTTGGGACAGGGACTATGGCTACACCTTC
CAISWDRDYGYTF
>TRBD1|TRBV5-1|.|TRBJ1-3
TGCGCCAGCAGCTTGGAGAGGCCAGGGGGTTACTCTGGAAACACCATATATTTT
CASSLERPGGYSGNTIYF
>TRBD1|TRBV2|.|TRBJ1-6
TGTGCCAGCAGTATAGGGACAGGGGTAAATTCACCCCTCCACTTT
CASSIGTGVNSPLHF
>.|TRBV7-2|.|TRBJ2-5
TGTGCCAGCAGACCTCAGTCGGGGATCCAAGAGACCCAGTACTTC
CASRPQSGIQETQYF
>TRBD1|TRBV19|.|TRBJ1-2
TGTGCCAGTAGTATGAATGGGGACAGGGGGAGATATGGCTACACCTTC
CASSMNGDRGRYGYTF
>.|TRBV18|.|TRBJ2-7
TGTGCCAGCTCACCCAGGACAGACTACGAGCAGTACTTC
CASSPRTDYEQYF
>.|TRBV27|.|TRBJ1-2
TGTGCCAGCAGTTTACAGGCAGCTAACTATGGCTACACCTTC
CASSLQAANYGYTF
>TRBD2|TRBV6-5|.|TRBJ2-5
TGTGCCAGCAGATCTAGCGGGGGGGCCGGTGAGACCCAGTACTTC
CASRSSGGAGETQYF
>.|TRBV6-6|.|TRBJ2-3
TGTGCCAGCAGCCCTCGGCGGACCCCGGGGGATACGCAGTATTTT
CASSPRRTPGDTQYF
>TRBD1|TRBV9|.|TRBJ1-5
TGTGCCAGCGGGGACAGGGAAAATCAGCCCCAGCATTTT
CASGDRENQPQHF
>.|TRBV7-3|.|TRBJ2-6
TGTGCCAGCAGCTCAGGGATTCCTGGGGCCAACGTCCTGACTTTC
CASSSGIPGANVLTF
>TRBD1|TRBV12-5|.|TRBJ1-2
TGTGCTAGTGGTTCTTGGGACAGGAGCTACTATGGCTACACCTTC
CASGSWDRSYYGYTF
>.|TRBV2|.|TRBJ1-5
TGTGCCAGCAGTGCGGACATTCCCCAAAATCAGCCCCAGCATTTT
CASSADIPQNQPQHF
>.|TRBV29-1|.|TRBJ2-3
TGCAGCGTTGAAGATCACAGAGATACGCAGTATTTT
CSVEDHRDTQYF
>TRBD1|TRBV6-1|.|TRBJ2-3
TGTGCCAGCAGTGATATAAGGGGGCGCAGCACAGATACGCAGTATTTT
CASSDIRGRSTDTQYF
>.|TRBV27|.|TRBJ1-1
TGTGCCAGCAGTTTTAGATTTGATTCGTCTGGAGCTTTCTTT
CASSFRFDSSGAFF
>TRBD1|TRBV2|.|TRBJ1-2
TGTGCCAGCAGTGAGACGGGACAGGGTTCGGGCGGCTACACCTTC
CASSETGQGSGGYTF
>.|TRBV10-3|.|TRBJ1-1
TGTGCCATCAGGCAGGATAACACTGAAGCTTTCTTT
CAIRQDNTEAFF
>.|TRBV11-3|.|TRBJ2-2
TGTGCCAGCAGTCGCTCGGTGGAGGGTCCGCTGTTTTTT
CASSRSVEGPLFF
>TRBD1|TRBV7-9|.|TRBJ1-2
TGTGCCAGCAGCTTTGGACAGGAGGGCTACACCTTC
CASSFGQEGYTF
>.|TRBV5-4|.|TRBJ1-6
TGTGCCAGCAGCTTGGATTTTGGGAGTTCACCCCTCCACTTT
CASSLDFGSSPLHF
>TRBD2|TRBV30|.|TRBJ2-3
TGTGCGGCGGGGGGGAGCACAGATACGCAGTATTTT
CAAGGSTDTQYF
>TRBD1|TRBV2|once|TRBJ1-2
TGTGCCAGCAGTGAAGCTAGGGACAGATGGGACTATGGCTACACCTTC
CASSEARDRWDYGYTF
>TRBD1|TRBV7-8|.|TRBJ1-2
TGTGCCAGCAGCAGGCCCGGGACAGGGGGCGTCTATGGCTACACCTTC
CASSRPGTGGVYGYTF
>TRBD1|TRBV19|once|TRBJ1-4
TGTGCCAGTAGTCCAGGGACAGGCCTAACTAATGAAAAACTGTTTTTT
CASSPGTGLTNEKLFF
>.|TRBV6-5|.|TRBJ1-1
TGTGCCTCCAAGGAGGGGAGCACTGAAGCTTTCTTT
CASKEGSTEAFF
>.|TRBV7-2|few|TRBJ1-5
TGTGCCAGCAGCTTAGAAGGACAACAGCCCCAGCATTTT
CASSLEGQQPQHF